This note documents a single T cell receptor (beta chain) sequence. The specificity of this receptor is unknown. Per-base quality was not reported, and no clone a single base away is much larger than it. The entry originates in a study of blood T cell repertoires in COVID-19 (dated by TCRdb to 2020 to 2021). For context, the study as a whole: Samples from collaborators originated in the United States, Italy and Spain and spanned both the acute and convalescent phases of COVID-19. A freely available public database, intended as a resource for researchers studying the immune response to SARS-CoV-2, is where the repertoires were released. The prospective study material was composed of cDNA or gDNA derived from T cells, B-cell-depleted T cells, or PBMCs. Where available, HLA class I and class II types were obtained from metadata supplied by the sample provider rather than from assay-based typing. Subjects who had been exposed to COVID-19, were actively infected with it, or had recovered from it provided the deeply sampled blood TCRbeta repertoires that made up the dataset. The samples were drawn from the first 160 participants of the ongoing ImmuneRACE study and from some 1,300 subjects provided by 6 global collaborators. Nearly every sample came with metadata listing a de-identified subject ID, COVID-19 status, age in years and sex. On the study overall, not on this receptor specifically: Clinical and demographic metadata were provided uncurated, with the amount varying by source and participant.

Trimming takes 8 bases off V and 0 bases off J; junction bases not matched to a gene: 12. The CDR3 measures 16 amino acids from cysteine to phenylalanine. CDR3 DNA only is kept here, 48 bases in frame from base 1. CDR1 and CDR2 were assigned from the germline V gene as MGHRA and YSYEKL. Participants in the prospective study were aged about 18 to 95 years, lived in 24 United States geographic areas, and enrolled through a virtual design. Cohort assignment in the prospective study relied on participant-reported clinical history from a screening survey and a study questionnaire. ImmuneRACE Cohort 3 recovered participants were defined by two consecutive negative NP/OP PCR tests, healthcare professional clearance, or symptom resolution. In the prospective study, whole blood, serum and a nasopharyngeal or oropharyngeal swab were collected from each participant by mobile phlebotomists. Prospective study participants could optionally give additional blood draws and questionnaires over an approximately 2-month period. Before DNA extraction, prospective study blood samples were shipped either frozen or at room temperature.

The immunoSEQ Assay, a bias-controlled multiplex PCR, was used to amplify TCRbeta CDR3 regions from genomic DNA. The published analysis was carried out like this. Within the assay, amplification of reference gene primers was used to estimate how many nucleated cells each sample contained. To quantify the absolute abundance of each unique TCRbeta CDR3 rearrangement, sequence reads were collapsed and filtered. For each sample, productive Simpson clonality was calculated by taking the square root of Simpson's diversity index across productive rearrangements. The table comes from immuneACCESS by way of TCRdb, which keeps in-frame sequences with V and J called. Part of the clones is missing from these tables; in studies checked, under half for an unresolved V gene and the rest for unknown reasons. The DNA gave D and trimming, while V, J and clone size come from that table. For this sample there are approximately 300,000 clones; 87% appear just once. The ten largest clones add up to about 6% of the sample.

The sequence derives from a woman aged 30 to 39 who had recovered from COVID-19. Recombination linked TRBV4-1 to TRBJ1-2; a stretch of 7 junction bases matches TRBD1. Specimen: PBMCs or T cells enriched from blood (not recorded which). The DNA sequence is as follows: TGCGCCAGCCGACGGGGACAGCGAGGATCTAACTATGGCTACACCTTC. This yields the protein CASRRGQRGSNYGYTF.